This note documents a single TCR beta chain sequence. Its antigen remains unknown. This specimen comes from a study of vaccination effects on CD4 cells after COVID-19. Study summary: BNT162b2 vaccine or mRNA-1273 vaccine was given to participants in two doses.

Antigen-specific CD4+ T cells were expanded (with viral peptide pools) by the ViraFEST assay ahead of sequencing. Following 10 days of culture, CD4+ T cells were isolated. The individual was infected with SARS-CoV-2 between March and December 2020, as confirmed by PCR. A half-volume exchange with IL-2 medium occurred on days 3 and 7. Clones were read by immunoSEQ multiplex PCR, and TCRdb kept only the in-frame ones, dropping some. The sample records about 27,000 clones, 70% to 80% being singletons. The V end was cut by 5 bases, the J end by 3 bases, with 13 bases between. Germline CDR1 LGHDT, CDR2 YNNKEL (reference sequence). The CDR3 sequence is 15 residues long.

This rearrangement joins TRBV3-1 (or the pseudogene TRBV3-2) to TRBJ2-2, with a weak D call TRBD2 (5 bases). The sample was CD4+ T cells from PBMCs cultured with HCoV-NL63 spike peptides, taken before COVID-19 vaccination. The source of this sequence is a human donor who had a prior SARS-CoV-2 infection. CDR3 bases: TGTGCCAGCAGCATGAGAGGGTACGACACCGGGGAGCTGTTTTTT. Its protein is CASSMRGYDTGELFF.